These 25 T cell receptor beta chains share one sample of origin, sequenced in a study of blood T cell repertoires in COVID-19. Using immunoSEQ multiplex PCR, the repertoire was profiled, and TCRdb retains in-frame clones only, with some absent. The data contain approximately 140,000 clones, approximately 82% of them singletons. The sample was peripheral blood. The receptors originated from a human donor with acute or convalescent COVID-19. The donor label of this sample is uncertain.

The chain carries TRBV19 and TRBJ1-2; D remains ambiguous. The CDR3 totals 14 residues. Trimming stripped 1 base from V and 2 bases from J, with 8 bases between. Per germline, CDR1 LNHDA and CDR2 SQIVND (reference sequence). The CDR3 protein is CASSIAAGNYGYTF. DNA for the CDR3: TGTGCCAGTAGTATAGCCGCGGGAAACTATGGCTACACCTTC.

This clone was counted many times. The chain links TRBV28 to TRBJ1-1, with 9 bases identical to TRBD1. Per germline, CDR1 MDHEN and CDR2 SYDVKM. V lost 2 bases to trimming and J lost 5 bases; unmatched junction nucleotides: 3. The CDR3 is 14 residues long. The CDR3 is CASSLGTGYTEAFF. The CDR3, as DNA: TGTGCCAGCAGTTTAGGGACAGGGTATACTGAAGCTTTCTTT.

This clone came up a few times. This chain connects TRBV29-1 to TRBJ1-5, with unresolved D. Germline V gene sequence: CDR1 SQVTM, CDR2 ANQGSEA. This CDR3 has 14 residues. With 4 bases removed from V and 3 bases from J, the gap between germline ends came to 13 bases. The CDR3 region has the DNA TGCAGCGTTGCAGACCGAGGGAACAATCAGCCCCAGCATTTT. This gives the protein CSVADRGNNQPQHF.

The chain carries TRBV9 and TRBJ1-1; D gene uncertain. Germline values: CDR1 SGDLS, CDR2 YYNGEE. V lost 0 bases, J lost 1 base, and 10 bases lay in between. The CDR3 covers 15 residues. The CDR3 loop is CASSVGWSRNTEAFF. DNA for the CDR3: TGTGCCAGCAGCGTAGGATGGTCGCGGAACACTGAAGCTTTCTTT. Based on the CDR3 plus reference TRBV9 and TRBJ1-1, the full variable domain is DSGVTQTPKHLITATGQRVTLRCSPRSGDLSVYWYQQSLDQGLQFLIQYYNGEERAKGNILERFSAQQFPDLHSELNLSSLELGDSALYFCASSVGWSRNTEAFFGQGTRLTVV.

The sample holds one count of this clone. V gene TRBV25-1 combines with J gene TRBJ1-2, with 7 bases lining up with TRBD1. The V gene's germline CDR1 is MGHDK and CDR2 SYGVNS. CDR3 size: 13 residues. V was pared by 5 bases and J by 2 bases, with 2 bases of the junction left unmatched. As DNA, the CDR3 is TGTGCCAGCAGTCGGACAGGCAACTATGGCTACACCTTC. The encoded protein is CASSRTGNYGYTF.

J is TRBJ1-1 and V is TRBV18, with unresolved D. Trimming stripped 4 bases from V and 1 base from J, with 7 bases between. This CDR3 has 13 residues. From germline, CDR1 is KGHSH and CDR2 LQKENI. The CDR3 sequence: CASSLHTNTEAFF. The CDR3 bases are TGTGCCAGCTCACTACACACGAACACTGAAGCTTTCTTT.

CDR3 in DNA: TGTGCCAGCAGCCTCCGGGACAGGAGCTATGGCTACACCTTC. Translating it yields CASSLRDRSYGYTF. The chain couples TRBV6-5 to TRBJ1-2, with TRBD1 identical over 8 bases. Germline CDR1 and CDR2: MNHEY and SVGAGI. CDR3 length: 14 amino acids. Trimming cost V 6 bases and J 4 bases; bases outside gene matches: 7.

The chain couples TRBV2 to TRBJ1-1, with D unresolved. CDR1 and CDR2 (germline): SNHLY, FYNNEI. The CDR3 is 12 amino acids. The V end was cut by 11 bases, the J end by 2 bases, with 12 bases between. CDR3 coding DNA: TGTGCCGAAGATGGAGGAAACACTGAAGCTTTCTTT. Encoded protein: CAEDGGNTEAFF.

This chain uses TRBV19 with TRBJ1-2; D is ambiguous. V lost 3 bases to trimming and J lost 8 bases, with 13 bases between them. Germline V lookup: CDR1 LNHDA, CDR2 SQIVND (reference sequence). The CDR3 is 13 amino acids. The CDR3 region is CASSIRGREGYTF. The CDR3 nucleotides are TGTGCCAGTAGTATCCGAGGCCGGGAAGGCTACACCTTC.

The chain's CDR3 is CASSEGTAMNTEAFF. For the CDR3, the DNA is TGTGCCAGCAGTGAAGGGACAGCCATGAACACTGAAGCTTTCTTT. The rearrangement uses TRBV6-1 and TRBJ1-1; tentative D call: TRBD1 (6 bases). The CDR3 contains 15 residues. V was pared by 1 base and J by 0 bases, with 9 bases between. Germline values: CDR1 MNHNS, CDR2 SASEGT.

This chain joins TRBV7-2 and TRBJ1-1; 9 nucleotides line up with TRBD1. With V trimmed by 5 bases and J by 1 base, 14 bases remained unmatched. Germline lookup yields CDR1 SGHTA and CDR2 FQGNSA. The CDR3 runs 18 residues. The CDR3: CASSLESTGGRRNTEAFF. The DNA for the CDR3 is TGTGCCAGCAGCCTCGAATCAACAGGGGGCCGGAGGAACACTGAAGCTTTCTTT.

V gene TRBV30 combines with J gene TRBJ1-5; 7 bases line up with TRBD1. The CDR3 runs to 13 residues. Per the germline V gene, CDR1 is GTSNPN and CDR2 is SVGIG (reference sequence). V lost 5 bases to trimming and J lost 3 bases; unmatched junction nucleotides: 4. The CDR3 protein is CAWRGQLNQPQHF. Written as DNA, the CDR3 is TGTGCCTGGCGGGGACAGCTCAATCAGCCCCAGCATTTT. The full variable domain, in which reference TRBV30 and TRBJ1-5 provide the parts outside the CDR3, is SQTIHQWPATLVQPVGSPLSLECTVEGTSNPNLYWYRQAAGRGLQLLFYSVGIGQISSEVPQNLSASRPQDRQFILSSKKLLLSDSGFYLCAWRGQLNQPQHFGDGTRLSIL.

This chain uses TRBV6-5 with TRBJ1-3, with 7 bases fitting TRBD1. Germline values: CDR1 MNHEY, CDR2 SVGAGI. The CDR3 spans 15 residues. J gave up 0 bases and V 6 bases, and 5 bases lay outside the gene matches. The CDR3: CASRSSGGSGNTIYF. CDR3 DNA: TGTGCCAGCAGAAGCTCAGGGGGCTCTGGAAACACCATATATTTT.

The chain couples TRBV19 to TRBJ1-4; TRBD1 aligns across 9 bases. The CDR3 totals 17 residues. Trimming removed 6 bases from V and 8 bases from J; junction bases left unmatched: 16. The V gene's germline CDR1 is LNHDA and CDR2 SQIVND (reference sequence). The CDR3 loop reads CASSRGTGTSGREKLFF. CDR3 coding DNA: TGTGCCAGTAGCCGAGGGACAGGGACGTCAGGAAGGGAAAAACTGTTTTTT.

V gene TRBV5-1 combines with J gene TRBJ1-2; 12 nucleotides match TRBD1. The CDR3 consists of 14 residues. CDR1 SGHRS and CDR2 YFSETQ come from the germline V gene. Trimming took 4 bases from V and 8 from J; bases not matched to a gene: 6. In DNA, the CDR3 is TGCGCCAGCAGCGAGGGACAGGGGGCTCGGGGCTACACCTTC. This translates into CASSEGQGARGYTF.

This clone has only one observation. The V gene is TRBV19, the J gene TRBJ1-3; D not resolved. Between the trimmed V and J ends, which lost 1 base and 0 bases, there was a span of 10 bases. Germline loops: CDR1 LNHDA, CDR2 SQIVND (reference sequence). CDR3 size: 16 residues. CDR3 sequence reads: CASSIGGRTSGNTIYF. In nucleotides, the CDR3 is TGTGCCAGTAGTATAGGAGGGAGGACCTCTGGAAACACCATATATTTT.

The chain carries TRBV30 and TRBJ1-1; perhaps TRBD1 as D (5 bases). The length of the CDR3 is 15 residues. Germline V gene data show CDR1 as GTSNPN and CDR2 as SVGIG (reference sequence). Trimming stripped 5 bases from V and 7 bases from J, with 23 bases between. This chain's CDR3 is CAWRRAPGQGGEAFF. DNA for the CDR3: TGTGCCTGGCGTAGAGCCCCAGGGCAGGGCGGTGAAGCTTTCTTT.

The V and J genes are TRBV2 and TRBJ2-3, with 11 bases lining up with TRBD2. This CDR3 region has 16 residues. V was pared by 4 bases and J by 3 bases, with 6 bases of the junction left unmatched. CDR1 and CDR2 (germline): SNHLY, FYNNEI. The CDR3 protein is CASSGGTSGGTDTQYF. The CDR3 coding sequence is TGTGCCAGCAGTGGGGGTACTAGCGGGGGTACAGATACGCAGTATTTT.

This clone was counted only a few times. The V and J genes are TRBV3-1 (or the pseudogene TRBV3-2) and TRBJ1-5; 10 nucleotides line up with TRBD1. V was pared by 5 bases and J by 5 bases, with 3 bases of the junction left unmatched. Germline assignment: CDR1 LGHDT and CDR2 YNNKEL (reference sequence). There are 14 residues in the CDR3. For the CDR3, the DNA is TGTGCCAGCAGCACCGGGACAGGGGATCAGCCCCAGCATTTT. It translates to CASSTGTGDQPQHF.

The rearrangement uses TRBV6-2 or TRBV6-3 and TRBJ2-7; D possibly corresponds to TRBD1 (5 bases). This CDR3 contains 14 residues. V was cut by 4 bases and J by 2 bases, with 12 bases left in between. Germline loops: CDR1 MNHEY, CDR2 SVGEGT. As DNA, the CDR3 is TGTGCCAGCAGTTCGTGGGGCGTAACCTACGAGCAGTACTTC. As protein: CASSSWGVTYEQYF.

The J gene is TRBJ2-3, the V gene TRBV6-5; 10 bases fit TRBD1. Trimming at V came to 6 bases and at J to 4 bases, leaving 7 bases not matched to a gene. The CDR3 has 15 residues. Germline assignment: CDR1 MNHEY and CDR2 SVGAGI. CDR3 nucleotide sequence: TGTGCCAGCAGCCTCGACAGGGGGCGCCCAGATACGCAGTATTTT. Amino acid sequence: CASSLDRGRPDTQYF.

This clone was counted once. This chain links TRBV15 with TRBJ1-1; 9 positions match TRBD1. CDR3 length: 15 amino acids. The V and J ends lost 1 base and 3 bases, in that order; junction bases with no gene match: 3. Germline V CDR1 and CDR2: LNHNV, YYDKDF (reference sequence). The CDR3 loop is CATSRATGGDTEAFF. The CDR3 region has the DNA TGTGCCACCAGCAGAGCGACAGGGGGGGACACTGAAGCTTTCTTT.

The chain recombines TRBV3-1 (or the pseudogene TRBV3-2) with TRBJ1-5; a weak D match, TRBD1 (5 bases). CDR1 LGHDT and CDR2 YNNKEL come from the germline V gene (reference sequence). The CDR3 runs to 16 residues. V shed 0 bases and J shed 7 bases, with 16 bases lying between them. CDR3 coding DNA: TGTGCCAGCAGCCAAGATCAAACAGGTCGGGTCCAGCCCCAGCATTTT. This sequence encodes CASSQDQTGRVQPQHF.

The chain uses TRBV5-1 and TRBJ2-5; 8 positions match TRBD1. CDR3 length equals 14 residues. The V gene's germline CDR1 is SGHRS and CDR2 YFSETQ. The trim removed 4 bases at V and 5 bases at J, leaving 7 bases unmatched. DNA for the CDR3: TGCGCCAGCAGCACGGACAGGGTTGGGGAGACCCAGTACTTC. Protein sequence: CASSTDRVGETQYF.

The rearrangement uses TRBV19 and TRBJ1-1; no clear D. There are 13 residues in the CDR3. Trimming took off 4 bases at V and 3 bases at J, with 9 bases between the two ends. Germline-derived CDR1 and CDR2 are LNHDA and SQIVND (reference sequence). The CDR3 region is CASSSGLYTEAFF. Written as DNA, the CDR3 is TGTGCCAGTAGTAGTGGACTGTACACTGAAGCTTTCTTT.